A single TCR beta chain is shown here with its context. This sample was taken from a study of blood T cell repertoires in COVID-19. Study background: COVID-19 samples collected from the United States, Italy and Spain covered acute and convalescent phases.

Profiling relied on immunoSEQ multiplex PCR, and the TCRdb table lists in-frame clones only, not all of them. Among over 150,000 clones, about 90% were seen once, and the ten largest hold 0.5% to 0.6%. V lost 1 base to trimming and J lost 7 bases, with 9 bases between them. Germline assignment: CDR1 SGHRS and CDR2 YFSETQ. This CDR3 is built from 13 residues. Sequences were obtained from peripheral blood. V and J are TRBV5-1 and TRBJ2-1; D perhaps matches TRBD1 (5 bases). The receptor was derived from a man aged 50 or older with acute or convalescent COVID-19. Written as DNA, the CDR3 is TGCGCCAGCAGCTTGCCAGGGTCGAATGAGCAGTTCTTC. Translating it yields CASSLPGSNEQFF.